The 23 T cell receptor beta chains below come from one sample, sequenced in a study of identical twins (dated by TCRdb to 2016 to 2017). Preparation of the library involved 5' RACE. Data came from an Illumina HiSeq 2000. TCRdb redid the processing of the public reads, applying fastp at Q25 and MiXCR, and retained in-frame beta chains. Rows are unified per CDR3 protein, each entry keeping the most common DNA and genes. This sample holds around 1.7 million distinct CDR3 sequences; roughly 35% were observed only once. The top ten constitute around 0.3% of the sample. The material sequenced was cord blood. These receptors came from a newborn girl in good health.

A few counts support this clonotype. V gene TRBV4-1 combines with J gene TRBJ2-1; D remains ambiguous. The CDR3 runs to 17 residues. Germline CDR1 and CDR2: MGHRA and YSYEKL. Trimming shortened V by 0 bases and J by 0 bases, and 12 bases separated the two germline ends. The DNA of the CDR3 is TGCGCCAGCAGCCAAGATCTTAGGGTTCTCTCCTACAATGAGCAGTTCTTC. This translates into CASSQDLRVLSYNEQFF.

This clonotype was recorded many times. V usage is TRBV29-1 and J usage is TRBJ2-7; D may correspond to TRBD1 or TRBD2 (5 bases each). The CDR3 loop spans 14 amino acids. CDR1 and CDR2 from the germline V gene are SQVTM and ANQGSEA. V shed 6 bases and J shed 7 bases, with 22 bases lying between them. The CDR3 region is CSVLTTSLAGEQYF. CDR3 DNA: TGCAGCGTATTGACTACCAGCCTAGCAGGGGAGCAGTACTTC.

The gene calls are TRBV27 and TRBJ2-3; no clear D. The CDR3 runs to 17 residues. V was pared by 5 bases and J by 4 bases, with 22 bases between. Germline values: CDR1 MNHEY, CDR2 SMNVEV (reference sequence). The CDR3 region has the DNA TGTGCCAGCAGTCTTACCGGACCCGCCCCGAGTCCAGATACGCAGTATTTT. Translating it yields CASSLTGPAPSPDTQYF.

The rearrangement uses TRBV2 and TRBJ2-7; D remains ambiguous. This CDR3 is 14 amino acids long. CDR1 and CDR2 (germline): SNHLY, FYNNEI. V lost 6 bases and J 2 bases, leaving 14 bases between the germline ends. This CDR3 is CASSIDSGPYEQYF. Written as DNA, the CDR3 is TGTGCCAGCAGCATTGACTCCGGTCCCTACGAGCAGTACTTC.

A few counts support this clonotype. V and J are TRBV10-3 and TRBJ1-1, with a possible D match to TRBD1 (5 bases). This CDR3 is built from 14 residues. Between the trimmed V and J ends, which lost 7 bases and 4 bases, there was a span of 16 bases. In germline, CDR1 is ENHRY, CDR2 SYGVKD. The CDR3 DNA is TGTGCCATCAACCCGGACATTCCCGGCACTGAAGCTTTCTTT. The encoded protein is CAINPDIPGTEAFF.

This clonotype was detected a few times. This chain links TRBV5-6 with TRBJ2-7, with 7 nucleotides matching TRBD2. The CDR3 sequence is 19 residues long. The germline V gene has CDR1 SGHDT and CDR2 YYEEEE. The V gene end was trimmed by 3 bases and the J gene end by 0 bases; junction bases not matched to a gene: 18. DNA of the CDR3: TGTGCCAGCAGCTCCCCAGCGGGGTTAAAACGCGGGAGCTCCTACGAGCAGTACTTC. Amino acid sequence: CASSSPAGLKRGSSYEQYF.

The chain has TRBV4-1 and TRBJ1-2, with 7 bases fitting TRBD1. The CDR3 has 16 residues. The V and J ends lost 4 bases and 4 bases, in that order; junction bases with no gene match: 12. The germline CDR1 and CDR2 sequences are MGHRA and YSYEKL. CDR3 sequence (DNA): TGCGCCAGCAGCCTGATGACAGGGAGGGCCCCCTATGGCTACACCTTC. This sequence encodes CASSLMTGRAPYGYTF.

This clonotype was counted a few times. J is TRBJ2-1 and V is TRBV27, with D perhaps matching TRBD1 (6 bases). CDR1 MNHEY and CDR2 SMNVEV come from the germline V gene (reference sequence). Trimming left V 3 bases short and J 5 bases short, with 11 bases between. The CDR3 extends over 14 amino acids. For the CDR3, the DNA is TGTGCCAGCAGTTTCTGGGACAACGACAATGAGCAGTTCTTC. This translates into CASSFWDNDNEQFF.

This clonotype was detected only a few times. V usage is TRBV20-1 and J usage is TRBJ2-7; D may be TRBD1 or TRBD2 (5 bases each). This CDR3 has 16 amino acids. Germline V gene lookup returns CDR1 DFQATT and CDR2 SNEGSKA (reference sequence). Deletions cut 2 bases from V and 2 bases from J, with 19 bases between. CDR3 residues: CSARRLRGVIPYEQYF. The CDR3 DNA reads TGCAGTGCTAGAAGATTGAGAGGGGTGATACCCTACGAGCAGTACTTC.

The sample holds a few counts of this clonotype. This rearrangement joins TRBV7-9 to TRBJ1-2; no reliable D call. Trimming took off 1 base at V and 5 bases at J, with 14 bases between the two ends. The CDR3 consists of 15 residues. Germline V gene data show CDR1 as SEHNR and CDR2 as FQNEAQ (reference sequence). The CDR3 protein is CASSLEVQAWYGYTF. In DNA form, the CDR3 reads TGTGCCAGCAGCTTAGAGGTGCAGGCATGGTATGGCTACACCTTC.

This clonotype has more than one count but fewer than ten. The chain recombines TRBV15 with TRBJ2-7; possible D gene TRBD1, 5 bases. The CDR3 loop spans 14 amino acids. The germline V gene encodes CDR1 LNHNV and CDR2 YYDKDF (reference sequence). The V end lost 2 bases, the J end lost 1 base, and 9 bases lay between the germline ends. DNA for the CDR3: TGTGCCACCAGCAGACTCGGACAATCCTACGAGCAGTACTTC. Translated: CATSRLGQSYEQYF.

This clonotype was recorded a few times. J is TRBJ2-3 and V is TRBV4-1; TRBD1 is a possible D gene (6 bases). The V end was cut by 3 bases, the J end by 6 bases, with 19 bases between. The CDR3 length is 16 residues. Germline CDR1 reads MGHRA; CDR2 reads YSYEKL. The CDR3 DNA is TGCGCCAGCAGCCACCCAGGTGGGGGCCCCTCGGATACGCAGTATTTT. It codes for CASSHPGGGPSDTQYF.

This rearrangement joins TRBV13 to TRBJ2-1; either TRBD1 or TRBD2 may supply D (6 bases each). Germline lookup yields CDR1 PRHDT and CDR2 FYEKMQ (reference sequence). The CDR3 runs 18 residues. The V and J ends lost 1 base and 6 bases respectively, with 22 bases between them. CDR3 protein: CASSLARRGPESVNEQFF. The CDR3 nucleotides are TGTGCCAGCAGCTTAGCACGTCGGGGGCCCGAGTCCGTCAATGAGCAGTTCTTC.

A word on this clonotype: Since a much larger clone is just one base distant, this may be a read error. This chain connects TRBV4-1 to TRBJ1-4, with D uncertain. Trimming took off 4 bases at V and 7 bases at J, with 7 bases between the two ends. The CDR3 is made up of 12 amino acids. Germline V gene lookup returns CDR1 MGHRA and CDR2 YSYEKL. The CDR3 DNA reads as TGCGCCAGCAGCCGCTACAGTGAAAAACTGTTTTTT. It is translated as CASSRYSEKLFF.

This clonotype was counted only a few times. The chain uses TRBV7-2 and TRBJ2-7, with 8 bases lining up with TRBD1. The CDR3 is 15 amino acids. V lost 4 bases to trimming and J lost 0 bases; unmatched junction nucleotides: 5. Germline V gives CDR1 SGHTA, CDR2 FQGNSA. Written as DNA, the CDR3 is TGTGCCAGCAGCTCAACAGGGGGATTCTCCTACGAGCAGTACTTC. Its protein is CASSSTGGFSYEQYF.

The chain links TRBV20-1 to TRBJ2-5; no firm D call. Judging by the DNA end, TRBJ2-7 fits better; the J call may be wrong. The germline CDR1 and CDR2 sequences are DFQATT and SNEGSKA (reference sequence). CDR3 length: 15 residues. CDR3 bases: TGCAGTGCTAGAGATCAGGCACCAAGAACCTACGAGCAGTACTTC. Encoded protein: CSARDQAPRTYEQYF.

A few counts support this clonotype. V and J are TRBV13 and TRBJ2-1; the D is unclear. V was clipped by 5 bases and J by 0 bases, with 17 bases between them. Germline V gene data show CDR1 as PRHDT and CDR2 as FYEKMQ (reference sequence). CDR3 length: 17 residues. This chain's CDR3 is CASSLRLLRYSYNEQFF. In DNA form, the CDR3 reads TGTGCCAGCAGCCTCCGTCTTTTGCGTTACTCCTACAATGAGCAGTTCTTC.

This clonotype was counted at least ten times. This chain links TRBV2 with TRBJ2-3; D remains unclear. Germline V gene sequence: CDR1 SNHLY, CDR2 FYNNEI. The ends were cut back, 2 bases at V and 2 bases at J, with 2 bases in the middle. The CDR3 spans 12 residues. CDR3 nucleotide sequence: TGTGCCAGCAGTGAAAACACAGATACGCAGTATTTT. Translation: CASSENTDTQYF.

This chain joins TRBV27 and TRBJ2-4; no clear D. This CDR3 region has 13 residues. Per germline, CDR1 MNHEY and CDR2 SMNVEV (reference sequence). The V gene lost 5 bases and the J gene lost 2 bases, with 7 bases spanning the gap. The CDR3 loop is CASSLTPKNIQYF. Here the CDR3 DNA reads TGTGCCAGCAGTCTTACGCCCAAAAACATTCAGTACTTC.

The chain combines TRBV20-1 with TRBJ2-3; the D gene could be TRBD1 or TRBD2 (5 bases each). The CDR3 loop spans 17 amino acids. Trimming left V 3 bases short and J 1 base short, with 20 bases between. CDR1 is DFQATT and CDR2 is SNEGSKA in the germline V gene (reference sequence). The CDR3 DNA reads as TGCAGTGCTAGCATAAACCGGGACCTCCGGGGCACAGATACGCAGTATTTT. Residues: CSASINRDLRGTDTQYF.

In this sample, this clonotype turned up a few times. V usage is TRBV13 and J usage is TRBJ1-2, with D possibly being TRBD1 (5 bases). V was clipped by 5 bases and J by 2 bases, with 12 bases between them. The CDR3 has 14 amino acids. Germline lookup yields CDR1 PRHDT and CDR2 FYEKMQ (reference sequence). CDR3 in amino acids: CASSVHRQNYGYTF. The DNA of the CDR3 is TGTGCCAGCAGCGTACACCGACAGAACTATGGCTACACCTTC.

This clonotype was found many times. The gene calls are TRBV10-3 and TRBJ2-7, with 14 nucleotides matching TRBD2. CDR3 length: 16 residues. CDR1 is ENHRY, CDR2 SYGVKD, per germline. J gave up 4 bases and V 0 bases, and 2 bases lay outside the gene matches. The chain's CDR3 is CAISESGLAGGYEQYF. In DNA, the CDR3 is TGTGCCATCAGTGAGTCTGGACTAGCGGGGGGTTACGAGCAGTACTTC.

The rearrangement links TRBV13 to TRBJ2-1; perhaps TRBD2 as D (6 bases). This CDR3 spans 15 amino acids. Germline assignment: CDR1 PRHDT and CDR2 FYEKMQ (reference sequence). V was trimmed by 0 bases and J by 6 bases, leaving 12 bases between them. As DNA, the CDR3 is TGTGCCAGCAGCTTAGGCGGGAGTATCGTCAATGAGCAGTTCTTC. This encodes CASSLGGSIVNEQFF.